This T cell receptor beta chain was identified in a study of tumor-infiltrating lymphocytes in oesophageal squamous cell carcinoma. TCRdb passed the PCR reads through MiXCR, listing each CDR3 protein once. The sample includes 20,000 or so distinct CDR3 sequences, around two fifths of them seen just once. V lost 3 bases and J lost 4; bases outside the gene matches: 6. This CDR3 contains 15 residues. Germline CDR1 is SGHVS and CDR2 is FNYEAQ. The sample was esophageal tumor tissue. This TCR derives from a male donor with esophageal squamous cell carcinoma. V usage is TRBV7-6 and J usage is TRBJ2-1, with 7 bases matching TRBD2. The chain's CDR3 is CASSFGTTAYNEQFF. The CDR3 DNA follows: TGTGCCAGCAGCTTCGGGACTACGGCTTACAATGAGCAGTTCTTC.